Below are 30 T cell receptor beta chains sequenced from a single sample in a study of blood T cell repertoires in COVID-19 (dated by TCRdb to 2020 to 2021). Libraries came from the immunoSEQ multiplex PCR assay. TCRdb retrieved this table from immuneACCESS and kept in-frame rearrangements only. Not all clones are present; in checked studies, unresolved V genes account for under half, and no reason is known for the remainder. Recorded for this sample are approximately 170,000 clones; around 84% of them occurred a single time. Approximately 8.4% of the sample lies in the top ten. The sequencing sample was made of PBMCs or T cells enriched from blood (not recorded which). These receptor sequences come from a woman in her 50s who had recovered from COVID-19.

The chain joins TRBV28 to TRBJ2-3, with a possible D match to TRBD2 (5 bases). Germline V gene lookup returns CDR1 MDHEN and CDR2 SYDVKM. V was pared by 8 bases and J by 5 bases, with 17 bases between. The CDR3 spans 14 residues. The chain's CDR3 is CASGRSSRGDTQYF. The CDR3 DNA is TGTGCCAGCGGAAGATCTAGCCGAGGAGATACGCAGTATTTT.

The rearrangement links TRBV18 to TRBJ2-3; no clear D gene. CDR1 is KGHSH and CDR2 is LQKENI in the germline V gene. V lost 0 bases and J lost 1, with 5 bases in between. The CDR3 covers 14 residues. The CDR3 DNA is TGTGCCAGCTCACCACCGGCTGGCACAGATACGCAGTATTTT. Encoded protein: CASSPPAGTDTQYF.

The J gene is TRBJ1-2, the V gene TRBV10-3, with TRBD1 as a possible D gene (6 bases). This CDR3 has 13 amino acids. Trimming left V 2 bases short and J 8 bases short, with 12 bases between. CDR1 and CDR2 (germline): ENHRY, SYGVKD. The CDR3 sequence is CAISEVGTNGYTF. CDR3 nucleotide sequence: TGTGCCATCAGTGAGGTTGGGACAAACGGCTACACCTTC.

The V gene is TRBV5-1, the J gene TRBJ2-1, with 13 nucleotides matching TRBD2. CDR1 is SGHRS and CDR2 is YFSETQ in the germline V gene. With 1 base clipped from V and 9 bases from J, the junction kept 7 bases outside the gene matches. This CDR3 contains 16 residues. CDR3: CASSLIGLAGVFEQFF. CDR3 sequence (DNA): TGCGCCAGCAGCTTGATCGGACTAGCGGGAGTTTTTGAGCAGTTCTTC.

The chain carries TRBV3-1 (or the pseudogene TRBV3-2) and TRBJ2-2, with D maybe TRBD1 (6 bases). The V end was cut by 5 bases, the J end by 2 bases, with 12 bases between. CDR1 and CDR2 from the germline V gene are LGHDT and YNNKEL (reference sequence). This CDR3 has 15 amino acids. This CDR3 is CASSGGQTNTGELFF. The CDR3 DNA reads TGTGCCAGCAGCGGAGGACAGACTAACACCGGGGAGCTGTTTTTT.

This chain's CDR3 is CASSGGFQETQYF. In DNA, the CDR3 is TGTGCCAGCAGCGGGGGGTTCCAAGAGACCCAGTACTTC. The chain uses TRBV11-3 and TRBJ2-5; possibly TRBD2 for D (6 bases). Deletions cut 5 bases from V and 1 base from J, with 8 bases between. The length of the CDR3 is 13 residues. The V gene's germline CDR1 is SGHNT and CDR2 YENEEA.

This clone was counted a single time. V usage is TRBV10-3 and J usage is TRBJ2-5, with TRBD2 as a possible D gene (6 bases). Trimming took 5 bases from V and 1 from J, leaving 14 bases between them. This CDR3 comprises 15 residues. Germline CDR1 ENHRY, CDR2 SYGVKD. CDR3 sequence (DNA): TGTGCCATCAGTCGGGGGTTGGGGCCCCAAGAGACCCAGTACTTC. Translation: CAISRGLGPQETQYF.

The J gene is TRBJ2-2, the V gene TRBV24-1; D is possibly TRBD2 (5 bases). Germline CDR1 KGHDR, CDR2 SFDVKD. Between the trimmed V and J ends, which lost 12 bases and 5 bases, there was a span of 18 bases. The CDR3 is made up of 14 amino acids. DNA for the CDR3: TGTGCCCCGTTGGCAGGCGGAGGTACCGGGGAGCTGTTTTTT. It codes for CAPLAGGGTGELFF.

This chain links TRBV5-4 with TRBJ1-6; D unclear. Germline V gives CDR1 SGHNT, CDR2 YYREEE (reference sequence). The CDR3 has 13 amino acids. V was clipped by 0 bases and J by 14 bases, with 12 bases between them. CDR3 sequence: CASSLDRISALHF. The CDR3 bases are TGTGCCAGCAGCTTGGACCGAATATCGGCCCTCCACTTT.

This clone was counted a single time. This rearrangement joins TRBV13 to TRBJ1-3, with 7 bases matching TRBD1. This CDR3 region has 16 residues. J gave up 2 bases and V 5 bases, and 9 bases lay outside the gene matches. The germline CDR1 and CDR2 sequences are PRHDT and FYEKMQ (reference sequence). The CDR3 DNA follows: TGTGCCAGCAGCCAAAAATCCGGGACAGCTGGAAACACCATATATTTT. Protein: CASSQKSGTAGNTIYF.

The J gene is TRBJ1-1, the V gene TRBV5-6; D call uncertain. The germline V and J ends were trimmed by 4 bases and 6 bases, with 19 bases remaining between them. CDR3 length equals 15 residues. From germline, CDR1 is SGHDT and CDR2 YYEEEE. CDR3 in DNA: TGTGCCAGCAGCGTATTCGGGTTCCGATCGGCTGAAGCTTTCTTT. Amino acids: CASSVFGFRSAEAFF.

As for this clone: One end of the junction varies from germline; a read error may be responsible. The chain is built from TRBV5-1 and TRBJ2-7; D is unresolved. This CDR3 contains 12 residues. CDR1 SGHRS and CDR2 YFSETQ come from the germline V gene. The CDR3 nucleotides are TGCGCCAGCGGCTTGTCGTTTGTCGAGCAGTACTTC. It translates to CASGLSFVEQYF.

This clone was found once. This chain joins TRBV5-4 and TRBJ2-1; D gene uncertain. Trimming left V 4 bases short and J 5 bases short, with 16 bases between. Per germline, CDR1 SGHNT and CDR2 YYREEE (reference sequence). CDR3 length equals 15 residues. The CDR3 DNA follows: TGTGCCAGCAGCGTCATGGTGGGCCCAGACAATGAGCAGTTCTTC. Protein sequence: CASSVMVGPDNEQFF.

The chain employs TRBV10-3 and TRBJ2-7; 8 nucleotides match TRBD2. From germline, CDR1 is ENHRY and CDR2 SYGVKD. The junction had 4 bases not matched to a gene; V was cut back by 7 bases and J by 5 bases. CDR3 length: 12 amino acids. Here the CDR3 DNA reads TGTGCCATCAAGGGACTAGACGACGAGCAGTACTTC. Translating it yields CAIKGLDDEQYF.

The chain uses TRBV7-2 and TRBJ2-7, with D perhaps matching TRBD1 (6 bases). The germline CDR1 and CDR2 sequences are SGHTA and FQGNSA. Trimming removed 2 bases from V and 2 bases from J, with 13 bases in between. The CDR3 covers 15 residues. For the CDR3, the DNA is TGTGCCAGCAGCTTAAGTACAGGGATAACCTACGAGCAGTACTTC. It translates to CASSLSTGITYEQYF.

This chain connects TRBV29-1 to TRBJ2-7; 9 positions agree with TRBD2. The V and J ends lost 2 bases and 3 bases, in that order; junction bases with no gene match: 2. CDR1 and CDR2 (germline): SQVTM, ANQGSEA. The CDR3 length is 13 residues. In DNA form, the CDR3 reads TGCAGCGTTGAACTAGCGGGAAACTACGAGCAGTACTTC. Translation: CSVELAGNYEQYF.

The chain couples TRBV7-8 to TRBJ1-2, with D possibly being TRBD1 (6 bases). The CDR3 has 15 amino acids. The germline V and J ends were trimmed by 2 bases and 4 bases, with 14 bases remaining between them. Germline V gene data show CDR1 as SGHVS and CDR2 as FQNEAQ. The CDR3 loop is CASSLQGTGTYGYTF. CDR3 nucleotide sequence: TGTGCCAGCAGCTTACAAGGCACAGGGACCTATGGCTACACCTTC.

This clone was seen a single time. The V and J genes are TRBV6-5 and TRBJ2-7; 11 bases fit TRBD2. Germline CDR1 reads MNHEY; CDR2 reads SVGAGI. Trimming removed 6 bases from V and 3 bases from J; junction bases left unmatched: 4. The CDR3 length is 14 residues. Here the CDR3 reads CASRLTSGVYEQYF. CDR3 in DNA: TGTGCCAGCAGGCTGACTAGCGGGGTCTACGAGCAGTACTTC.

The chain is built from TRBV5-1 and TRBJ2-1; 10 bases are shared with TRBD1. CDR3 length: 14 residues. V was pared by 7 bases and J by 6 bases, with 7 bases of the junction left unmatched. Germline V gene data show CDR1 as SGHRS and CDR2 as YFSETQ. The CDR3 DNA is TGCGCCAGCGGGAGACAGGGGGCCGGCAATGAGCAGTTCTTC. It is translated as CASGRQGAGNEQFF.

This chain uses TRBV5-4 with TRBJ1-2; D gene unclear. The germline V and J ends were trimmed by 0 bases and 2 bases, with 5 bases remaining between them. This CDR3 contains 13 residues. Germline CDR1 reads SGHNT; CDR2 reads YYREEE (reference sequence). CDR3 bases: TGTGCCAGCAGCTTGGGGGAGAACTATGGCTACACCTTC. Its translation is CASSLGENYGYTF.

This rearrangement joins TRBV7-9 to TRBJ2-7, with D uncertain. Germline V CDR1 and CDR2: SEHNR, FQNEAQ (reference sequence). The CDR3 length is 11 residues. V was cut by 3 bases and J by 4 bases, with 4 bases left in between. The CDR3 loop reads CASSFQYEQYF. The DNA for the CDR3 is TGTGCCAGCAGCTTCCAGTACGAGCAGTACTTC.

The genes are TRBV20-1 and TRBJ1-5; maybe TRBD1 (5 bases). This CDR3 spans 15 amino acids. V shed 3 bases and J shed 6 bases, with 18 bases lying between them. CDR1 DFQATT and CDR2 SNEGSKA come from the germline V gene (reference sequence). CDR3 loop: CSASSSSRGGQPQHF. CDR3 in DNA: TGCAGTGCTAGTTCGAGTAGTAGGGGAGGTCAGCCCCAGCATTTT.

V is TRBV7-2 and J is TRBJ2-2; the match to TRBD1 covers 8 bases. The V gene end was trimmed by 5 bases and the J gene end by 3 bases; junction bases not matched to a gene: 5. Germline V gene data show CDR1 as SGHTA and CDR2 as FQGNSA. The CDR3 extends over 15 amino acids. The CDR3 DNA is TGTGCCAGCAGCGTAGACAGGGGACACACCGGGGAGCTGTTTTTT. This encodes CASSVDRGHTGELFF. The entire variable domain, with the rest obtained from reference TRBV7-2 and TRBJ2-2, is as follows: GAGVSQSPSNKVTEKGKDVELRCDPISGHTALYWYRQSLGQGLEFLIYFQGNSAPDKSGLPSDRFSAERTGGSVSTLTIQRTQQEDSAVYLCASSVDRGHTGELFFGEGSRLTVL.

This chain connects TRBV5-1 to TRBJ2-3; TRBD2 matches at 8 bases. Trimming took 4 bases from V and 6 from J; bases not matched to a gene: 22. The germline V gene has CDR1 SGHRS and CDR2 YFSETQ. The CDR3 spans 19 residues. The CDR3 DNA sequence: TGCGCCAGCAGCGAGCGCCGAGGGGGGAGCGGGAGTGAAAGGGATACGCAGTATTTT. As protein: CASSERRGGSGSERDTQYF.

The chain recombines TRBV29-1 with TRBJ1-4, with 9 positions matching TRBD1. Germline trimming cut 7 bases from V and 7 bases from J; bases unmatched to any gene: 4. The CDR3 length is 12 residues. CDR1 and CDR2 from the germline V gene are SQVTM and ANQGSEA. CDR3 DNA sequence: TGCAGCGCCGTGACAGGGGGTGAAAAACTGTTTTTT. Protein: CSAVTGGEKLFF.

The chain couples TRBV6-2 or TRBV6-3 to TRBJ2-7; TRBD1 matches at 7 bases. Unmatched junction bases numbered 6, after V lost 6 bases and J lost 1 base. This CDR3 comprises 14 residues. Germline V gene sequence: CDR1 MNHEY, CDR2 SVGEGT. The CDR3 nucleotides are TGTGCCAGCAGCACAGGGGTCGTTTCCTACGAGCAGTACTTC. As protein: CASSTGVVSYEQYF.

V and J are TRBV11-3 and TRBJ1-2; D remains ambiguous. Germline V gene sequence: CDR1 SGHNT, CDR2 YENEEA. V was pared by 0 bases and J by 2 bases, with 7 bases between. The CDR3 is 14 residues long. CDR3 in amino acids: CASSLEAGNYGYTF. The CDR3 DNA follows: TGTGCCAGCAGCTTAGAGGCCGGGAACTATGGCTACACCTTC.

This rearrangement joins TRBV11-2 to TRBJ2-7; TRBD2 agrees at 10 bases. V lost 5 bases to trimming and J lost 5 bases; unmatched junction nucleotides: 9. Germline assignment: CDR1 SGHAT and CDR2 FQNNGV. This CDR3 is built from 15 residues. The CDR3 DNA reads as TGTGCCAGCAGCCCCGCATGGCTAGCGGGAGACGAGCAGTACTTC. Amino acid sequence: CASSPAWLAGDEQYF.

The CDR3 loop reads CASSSGTVNSPLHF. The CDR3 bases are TGTGCCAGCAGCTCCGGGACAGTTAATTCACCCCTCCACTTT. The rearrangement links TRBV7-9 to TRBJ1-6, with 7 bases that match TRBD1. From germline, CDR1 is SEHNR and CDR2 FQNEAQ (reference sequence). CDR3 length equals 14 residues. With 4 bases clipped from V and 6 bases from J, the junction kept 3 bases outside the gene matches.

The V call is TRBV11-2, the J call TRBJ2-5; no clear D. Trimming took 3 bases from V and 4 from J, leaving 15 bases between them. The CDR3 contains 15 residues. Germline V gene data show CDR1 as SGHAT and CDR2 as FQNNGV. CDR3 nucleotides: TGTGCCAGCAGCTTCGCCGGCAGGATGGGAGAGACCCAGTACTTC. This translates into CASSFAGRMGETQYF.